This entry is about one T cell receptor (beta chain). This entry comes from a study of blood T cell repertoires in COVID-19. About the research overall: Nucleic acid was either cDNA or gDNA, and it came from T cells, B-cell-depleted T cells, or PBMCs.

Per the study methods: It was from reference gene primer amplification that nucleated cell counts were estimated. Here immunoSEQ multiplex PCR was the method, and the copy in TCRdb shows in-frame clones only, minus some. V and J calls and clone size are given by that table; D and trimming were obtained from the DNA. The sample lists approximately 140,000 clones; 65% to 80% were seen once. The source is a man older than 75 with acute or convalescent COVID-19. Material for sequencing was peripheral blood.

The CDR3 nucleotides are TGTGCCAGCAGCTTGGTGACGACAGGGACGAATGAGCAGTTCTTC. Translated, it gives CASSLVTTGTNEQFF. V gene TRBV7-9 combines with J gene TRBJ2-1, with 7 positions matching TRBD1. Germline loops: CDR1 SEHNR, CDR2 FQNEAQ (reference sequence). After removal of 3 bases from V and 7 bases from J, the junction contained 9 bases not matched to a gene. The CDR3 is 15 amino acids.